One sample yielded the 31 T cell receptor beta chains listed below, sequenced in a study of OX40 agonist ivuxolimab in advanced cancers. Here immunoSEQ multiplex PCR was the method, and the copy in TCRdb shows in-frame clones only, minus some. The sample includes tens of thousands of clones, approximately 82% of them seen just once. Material: CD4+ or CD8+ T cells sorted from blood, obtained in a trial of the OX40 agonist ivuxolimab. These receptors were taken from an adult with an advanced solid tumor such as melanoma, head and neck, liver or kidney cancer.

The rearrangement uses TRBV7-9 and TRBJ2-7, with D hard to call. V was pared by 3 bases and J by 6 bases, with 9 bases between. This CDR3 is built from 12 residues. The germline gives CDR1 SEHNR, CDR2 FQNEAQ (reference sequence). The CDR3 sequence is CASSFGQVEQYF. In nucleotides, the CDR3 is TGTGCCAGCAGCTTCGGGCAGGTCGAGCAGTACTTC.

The chain uses TRBV18 and TRBJ1-6, with D possibly TRBD1 on 6 matching bases. V lost 1 base and J 5 bases, leaving 6 bases between the germline ends. Looked up from germline, CDR1 is KGHSH and CDR2 is LQKENI. The CDR3 loop spans 14 amino acids. CDR3 in DNA: TGTGCCAGCTCACCACAGGGGGATAATTCACCCCTCCACTTT. Its translation: CASSPQGDNSPLHF.

The chain combines TRBV10-2 with TRBJ1-2; D not resolved. Germline loops: CDR1 WSHSY, CDR2 SAAADI. V lost 4 bases to trimming and J lost 7 bases, with 19 bases between them. The CDR3 covers 15 residues. CDR3 region: CASSVVPQFSGGYTF. CDR3 DNA sequence: TGCGCCAGCAGTGTGGTGCCTCAGTTTTCGGGTGGCTACACCTTC.

The gene calls are TRBV5-4 and TRBJ2-4, with TRBD2 identical over 13 bases. After removal of 4 bases from V and 1 base from J, the junction contained 8 bases not matched to a gene. Germline V gene lookup returns CDR1 SGHNT and CDR2 YYREEE (reference sequence). The CDR3 length is 18 residues. The CDR3 sequence is CASSAGLAGVGAKNIQYF. The CDR3 DNA reads TGTGCCAGCAGCGCCGGACTAGCGGGAGTAGGGGCCAAAAACATTCAGTACTTC.

This clone showed up just a few times. The chain joins TRBV7-6 to TRBJ1-6; no reliable D call. Looked up from germline, CDR1 is SGHVS and CDR2 is FNYEAQ. The CDR3 has 14 amino acids. The ends were cut back, 0 bases at V and 4 bases at J, with 4 bases in the middle. This chain's CDR3 is CASSLAEYNSPLHF. For the CDR3, the DNA is TGTGCCAGCAGCTTAGCAGAGTATAATTCACCCCTCCACTTT.

The chain is built from TRBV9 and TRBJ2-3; D is uncertain. The V gene lost 0 bases and the J gene lost 6 bases, with 8 bases spanning the gap. Germline loops: CDR1 SGDLS, CDR2 YYNGEE. This CDR3 has 13 residues. CDR3 bases: TGTGCCAGCAGCGTAGGCCCGACCGATACGCAGTATTTT. Translation: CASSVGPTDTQYF.

The chain uses TRBV10-3 and TRBJ2-3; 8 bases match TRBD1. The CDR3 is 16 residues long. The ends lost 2 bases at V and 0 bases at J; junction bases unmatched: 4. Germline lookup yields CDR1 ENHRY and CDR2 SYGVKD. CDR3 in DNA: TGTGCCATCAGTGAGAGGGGGACAGGAAGCACAGATACGCAGTATTTT. As protein: CAISERGTGSTDTQYF.

The chain uses TRBV11-2 and TRBJ2-7, with D possibly matching TRBD2 (6 bases). The CDR3 covers 15 residues. Germline V gives CDR1 SGHAT, CDR2 FQNNGV. V was trimmed by 5 bases and J by 4 bases, leaving 18 bases between them. The CDR3, as DNA: TGTGCCAGCAGCCCCTTATTCGGGAGTGGATACGAGCAGTACTTC. Its protein product is CASSPLFGSGYEQYF.

The chain uses TRBV11-2 and TRBJ1-2; D may be TRBD1 (6 bases). Germline V gives CDR1 SGHAT, CDR2 FQNNGV. Trimming stripped 5 bases from V and 3 bases from J, with 13 bases between. The CDR3 is 14 amino acids. CDR3 coding DNA: TGTGCCAGCAGCCCGCAGGGGTTCCACTATGGCTACACCTTC. As protein: CASSPQGFHYGYTF.

The genes are TRBV6-1 and TRBJ1-5; D is unclear. Per the germline V gene, CDR1 is MNHNS and CDR2 is SASEGT. The CDR3 loop spans 13 amino acids. The V end lost 7 bases, the J end lost 0 bases, and 7 bases lay between the germline ends. In DNA form, the CDR3 reads TGTGCCAGCATTTTTGGTAGCAATCAGCCCCAGCATTTT. This codes for CASIFGSNQPQHF.

The J gene is TRBJ1-2, the V gene TRBV5-6; no clear D. CDR3 length equals 12 residues. Trimming left V 4 bases short and J 0 bases short, with 4 bases between. Germline assignment: CDR1 SGHDT and CDR2 YYEEEE. The CDR3 region has the DNA TGTGCCAGCAGCGTAGCTAACTATGGCTACACCTTC. Protein sequence: CASSVANYGYTF.

The chain uses TRBV7-8 and TRBJ2-4, with D possibly TRBD2 on 6 matching bases. The CDR3 is 15 amino acids. Germline V gene lookup returns CDR1 SGHVS and CDR2 FQNEAQ. V was pared by 5 bases and J by 0 bases, with 11 bases between. The CDR3 bases are TGTGCCAGCAGCCGCGGGACGTTAGCCAAAAACATTCAGTACTTC. Its protein is CASSRGTLAKNIQYF.

This sequence joins TRBV5-1 and TRBJ2-2; no reliable D call. The CDR3 extends over 15 amino acids. The germline V gene has CDR1 SGHRS and CDR2 YFSETQ. The V end lost 2 bases, the J end lost 2 bases, and 10 bases lay between the germline ends. DNA of the CDR3: TGCGCCAGCAGCTTTTTAGGAATTAACACCGGGGAGCTGTTTTTT. Translation: CASSFLGINTGELFF.

This chain links TRBV5-6 with TRBJ2-2, with D hard to call. This CDR3 region has 13 residues. Germline CDR1 reads SGHDT; CDR2 reads YYEEEE. V dropped 5 bases and J dropped 1 base, with 6 bases sitting between them. The CDR3 region is CASSWGNTGELFF. The CDR3 region has the DNA TGTGCCAGCAGTTGGGGGAACACCGGGGAGCTGTTTTTT.

The genes are TRBV19 and TRBJ2-5; D is perhaps TRBD1 (5 bases). The CDR3 contains 15 residues. Germline loops: CDR1 LNHDA, CDR2 SQIVND (reference sequence). V was shortened by 2 bases and J by 5 bases, with 15 bases between the two germline ends. The CDR3 nucleotides read TGTGCCAGTAGTATACAGGGTGGGGTGTCCGAGACCCAGTACTTC. Encoded protein: CASSIQGGVSETQYF.

V and J are TRBV19 and TRBJ2-1, with a tentative D call TRBD1 (6 bases). Germline CDR1 LNHDA, CDR2 SQIVND (reference sequence). The CDR3 spans 14 residues. The ends were cut back, 4 bases at V and 2 bases at J, with 9 bases in the middle. The CDR3: CASSKGGTYNEQFF. CDR3 bases: TGTGCCAGTAGTAAAGGGGGTACCTACAATGAGCAGTTCTTC.

V gene TRBV9 combines with J gene TRBJ2-1, with D uncertain. This CDR3 is 15 amino acids long. Trimming removed 0 bases from V and 8 bases from J, with 15 bases in between. Looked up from germline, CDR1 is SGDLS and CDR2 is YYNGEE. Here the CDR3 reads CASSVGQRYSYEQFF. CDR3 sequence (DNA): TGTGCCAGCAGCGTAGGACAACGTTACTCCTATGAGCAGTTCTTC.

To note about this clone: An end of the junction differs from the germline gene, which may be a read error. CDR3 protein: CASSARDYDEQFF. The CDR3 bases are TGCGCCAGCAGCGCGCGAGACTACGATGAGCAGTTCTTC. The chain links TRBV4-1 to TRBJ2-1, with D possibly TRBD2 on 5 matching bases. From germline, CDR1 is MGHRA and CDR2 YSYEKL. The CDR3 runs 13 residues.

The V gene is TRBV5-1, the J gene TRBJ1-3; D perhaps matches TRBD1 (6 bases). The ends were cut back, 5 bases at V and 4 bases at J, with 19 bases in the middle. The CDR3 loop spans 16 amino acids. CDR1 is SGHRS, CDR2 YFSETQ, per germline. The CDR3 DNA sequence: TGCGCCAGCAGTCGGGACGCGGGGGGCAAAGGAAACACCATATATTTT. It yields the protein CASSRDAGGKGNTIYF.

The chain links TRBV5-1 to TRBJ2-7; 9 bases align to TRBD1. After removal of 0 bases from V and 6 bases from J, the junction contained 7 bases not matched to a gene. Germline V lookup: CDR1 SGHRS, CDR2 YFSETQ. This CDR3 is built from 15 residues. The CDR3 bases are TGCGCCAGCAGCTTGGGAGGACAGGGGATCCCCGAGCAGTACTTC. As protein: CASSLGGQGIPEQYF.

The rearrangement joins TRBV10-3 to TRBJ1-6; D perhaps matches TRBD1 (6 bases). Trimming pared 4 bases from V and 7 bases from J, leaving 11 bases between. CDR3 length: 14 residues. Germline V gene lookup returns CDR1 ENHRY and CDR2 SYGVKD. The CDR3, as DNA: TGTGCCATCAGTGGCGGGACAAAGAATTCACCCCTCCACTTT. Protein sequence: CAISGGTKNSPLHF.

V gene TRBV9 combines with J gene TRBJ2-7, with 10 bases aligning to TRBD2. This CDR3 has 14 residues. Germline V gene data show CDR1 as SGDLS and CDR2 as YYNGEE. Trimming removed 5 bases from V and 9 bases from J; junction bases left unmatched: 11. The CDR3 DNA reads as TGTGCCAGCAGTCTAGCGGGAGCGGATTTGGGGCAGTACTTC. It encodes CASSLAGADLGQYF.

The chain carries TRBV30 and TRBJ2-1; no firm D call. Germline V gives CDR1 GTSNPN, CDR2 SVGIG (reference sequence). Trimming took 5 bases from V and 4 from J, leaving 15 bases between them. The CDR3 has 14 amino acids. Here the CDR3 DNA reads TGTGCCTGGGTACCCTCCGCCGTTTACAATGAGCAGTTCTTC. Translating it yields CAWVPSAVYNEQFF. The full variable domain, completed using reference TRBV30 and TRBJ2-1, is SQTIHQWPATLVQPVGSPLSLECTVEGTSNPNLYWYRQAAGRGLQLLFYSVGIGQISSEVPQNLSASRPQDRQFILSSKKLLLSDSGFYLCAWVPSAVYNEQFFGPGTRLTVL.

The CDR3 spells CASSSDRVSEQFF. CDR3 sequence (DNA): TGTGCCAGCAGCTCGGACAGGGTTAGTGAGCAGTTCTTC. V gene TRBV7-2 combines with J gene TRBJ2-1; 8 bases align to TRBD1. This CDR3 is built from 13 residues. The V and J ends lost 4 bases and 9 bases, in that order; junction bases with no gene match: 5. Germline V lookup: CDR1 SGHTA, CDR2 FQGNSA.

The genes are TRBV9 and TRBJ2-5, with 7 bases that match TRBD2. Looked up from germline, CDR1 is SGDLS and CDR2 is YYNGEE. V lost 0 bases and J lost 1; bases outside the gene matches: 3. This CDR3 comprises 15 residues. The CDR3 nucleotides are TGTGCCAGCAGCGTAGGCTGGGGGGGCCAAGAGACCCAGTACTTC. Translated: CASSVGWGGQETQYF.

This clone was recorded once. J is TRBJ1-1 and V is TRBV5-6; the D is unclear. The germline CDR1 and CDR2 sequences are SGHDT and YYEEEE. The CDR3 loop spans 13 amino acids. Deletions cut 7 bases from V and 1 base from J, with 11 bases between. CDR3 in amino acids: CASLKEGNTEAFF. The CDR3 DNA reads as TGTGCCAGCCTCAAGGAGGGGAACACTGAAGCTTTCTTT.

V gene TRBV19 combines with J gene TRBJ2-3; the match to TRBD1 covers 8 bases. Per the germline V gene, CDR1 is LNHDA and CDR2 is SQIVND (reference sequence). V lost 7 bases and J lost 4; bases outside the gene matches: 7. This CDR3 is built from 14 residues. The CDR3 sequence: CASKNRGLADTQYF. The CDR3, as DNA: TGTGCCAGTAAAAACAGGGGGTTGGCAGATACGCAGTATTTT.

The chain is built from TRBV30 and TRBJ2-7, with a tentative D call TRBD1 (6 bases). CDR3 length: 14 amino acids. Trimming took 1 base from V and 5 from J, leaving 15 bases between them. CDR1 GTSNPN and CDR2 SVGIG come from the germline V gene (reference sequence). CDR3 nucleotide sequence: TGTGCCTGGAGTGCCAACAGGGTAAAGGACGAGCAGTACTTC. Translated: CAWSANRVKDEQYF.

This clone came up once. This sequence joins TRBV2 and TRBJ2-3; D perhaps matches TRBD2 (6 bases). This CDR3 is built from 15 residues. The V gene's germline CDR1 is SNHLY and CDR2 FYNNEI. V lost 4 bases and J 5 bases, leaving 16 bases between the germline ends. This CDR3 reads CASSALKHGGDTQYF. DNA of the CDR3: TGTGCCAGCAGTGCACTTAAACACGGGGGAGATACGCAGTATTTT. The complete variable domain, with remaining parts taken from reference TRBV2 and TRBJ2-3, reads EPEVTQTPSHQVTQMGQEVILRCVPISNHLYFYWYRQILGQKVEFLVSFYNNEISEKSEIFDDQFSVERPDGSNFTLKIRSTKLEDSAMYFCASSALKHGGDTQYFGPGTRLTVL.

The count of this clone is one. This sequence joins TRBV7-2 and TRBJ2-1; D could derive from TRBD1 or TRBD2 (5 bases each). Germline CDR1 is SGHTA and CDR2 is FQGNSA. The V gene lost 3 bases and the J gene lost 4 bases, with 7 bases spanning the gap. The CDR3 spans 13 residues. This CDR3 reads CASSFWGYNEQFF. The CDR3 bases are TGTGCCAGCAGCTTCTGGGGGTACAATGAGCAGTTCTTC.

The chain recombines TRBV2 with TRBJ2-5, with 9 positions matching TRBD1. The CDR3 loop spans 13 amino acids. CDR1 and CDR2 (germline): SNHLY, FYNNEI. With V trimmed by 6 bases and J by 5 bases, 4 bases remained unmatched. CDR3 in amino acids: CASRGQGWETQYF. The CDR3 DNA reads TGTGCCAGCAGGGGACAGGGCTGGGAGACCCAGTACTTC.